This TCR beta chain appears in the sequencing data of a study of T-cell reconstitution after alpha-beta-depleted transplantation in children. Unique molecular identifiers were used in preparing the TCRbeta library. Using its own MiXCR run on the PCR reads, TCRdb lists one record per CDR3 protein. The sample shows a few hundred thousand distinct CDR3 sequences, approximately 12% of them seen only once. Germline V gene data show CDR1 as KGHDR and CDR2 as SFDVKD. V lost 7 bases to trimming and J lost 9 bases; unmatched junction nucleotides: 8. CDR3 length: 14 residues. This sequence joins TRBV24-1 and TRBJ2-1, with TRBD1 identical over 10 bases. Sequences were derived from PBMCs from the stem cell graft donor, sampled from the stem cell graft. This TCR was sampled from a human donor who donated a stem cell graft to a child with combined immunodeficiency. DNA of the CDR3: TGTGCCACCAGCCAACCGGGACAGGGGTCTGAGCAGTTCTTC. Its protein is CATSQPGQGSEQFF.